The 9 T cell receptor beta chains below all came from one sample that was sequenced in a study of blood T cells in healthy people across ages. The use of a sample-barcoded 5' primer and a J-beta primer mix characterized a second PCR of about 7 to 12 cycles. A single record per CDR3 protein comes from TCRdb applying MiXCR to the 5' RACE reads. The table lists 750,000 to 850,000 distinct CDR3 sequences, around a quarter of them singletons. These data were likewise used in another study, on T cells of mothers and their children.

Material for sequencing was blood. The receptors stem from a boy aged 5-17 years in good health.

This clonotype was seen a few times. CDR3 loop: CAIGRGNGYTF. CDR3 DNA: TGTGCCATCGGCCGAGGAAATGGCTACACCTTC. The J gene is TRBJ1-2, the V gene TRBV10-3; D gene unclear. The CDR3 is made up of 11 amino acids. Trimming took off 8 bases at V and 6 bases at J, with 10 bases between the two ends. Per the germline V gene, CDR1 is ENHRY and CDR2 is SYGVKD.

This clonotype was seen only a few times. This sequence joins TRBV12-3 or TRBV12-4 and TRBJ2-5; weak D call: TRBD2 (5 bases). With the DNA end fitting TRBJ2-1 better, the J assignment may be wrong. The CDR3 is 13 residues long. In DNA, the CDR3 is TGTGCCAGCAGGATCCGGGATTTCAATGAGCAGTTCTTC. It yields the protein CASRIRDFNEQFF.

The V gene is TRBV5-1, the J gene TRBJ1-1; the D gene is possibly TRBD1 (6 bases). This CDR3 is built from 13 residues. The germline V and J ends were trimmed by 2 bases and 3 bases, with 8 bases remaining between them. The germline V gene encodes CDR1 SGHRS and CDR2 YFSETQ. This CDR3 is CASSFSGDTEAFF. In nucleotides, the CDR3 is TGCGCCAGCAGCTTTTCAGGGGACACTGAAGCTTTCTTT.

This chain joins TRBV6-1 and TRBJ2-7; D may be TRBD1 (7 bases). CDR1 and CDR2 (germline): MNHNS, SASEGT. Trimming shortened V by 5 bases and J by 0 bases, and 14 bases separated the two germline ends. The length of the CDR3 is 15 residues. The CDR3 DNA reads TGTGCCAGCAGTACTACAGGGGAGGCCTCCTACGAGCAGTACTTC. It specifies CASSTTGEASYEQYF.

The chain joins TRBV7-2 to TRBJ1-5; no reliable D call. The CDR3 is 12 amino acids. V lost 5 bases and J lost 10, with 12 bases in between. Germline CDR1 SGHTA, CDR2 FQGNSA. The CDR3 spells CASSPLGTPQHF. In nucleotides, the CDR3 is TGTGCCAGCAGCCCGTTGGGAACACCCCAGCATTTT.

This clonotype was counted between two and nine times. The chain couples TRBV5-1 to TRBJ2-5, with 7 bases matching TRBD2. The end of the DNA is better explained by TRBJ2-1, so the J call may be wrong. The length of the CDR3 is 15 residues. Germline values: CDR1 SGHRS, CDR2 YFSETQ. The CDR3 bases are TGCGCCAGCACTCTCGTAGCGGGTTCATACAATGAGCAGTTCTTC. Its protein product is CASTLVAGSYNEQFF.

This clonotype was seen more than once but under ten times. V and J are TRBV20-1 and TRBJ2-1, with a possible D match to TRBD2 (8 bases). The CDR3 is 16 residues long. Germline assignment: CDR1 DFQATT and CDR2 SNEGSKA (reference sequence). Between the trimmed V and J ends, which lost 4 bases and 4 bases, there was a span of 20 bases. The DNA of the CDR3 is TGCAGTGCTACGGGGGGGTGGGACAGACCTTACAATGAGCAGTTCTTC. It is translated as CSATGGWDRPYNEQFF.

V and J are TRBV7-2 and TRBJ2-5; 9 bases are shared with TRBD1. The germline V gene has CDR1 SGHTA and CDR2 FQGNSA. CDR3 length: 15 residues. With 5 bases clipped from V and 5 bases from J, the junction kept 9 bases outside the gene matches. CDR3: CASSGDRVLGETQYF. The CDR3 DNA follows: TGTGCCAGCAGCGGGGACAGGGTCCTAGGGGAGACCCAGTACTTC.

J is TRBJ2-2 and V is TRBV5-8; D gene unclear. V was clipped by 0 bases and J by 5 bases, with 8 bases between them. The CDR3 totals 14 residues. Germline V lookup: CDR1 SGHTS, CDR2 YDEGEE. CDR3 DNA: TGTGCCAGCAGCTTGGGGGTAAAGACCGGGGAGCTGTTTTTT. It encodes CASSLGVKTGELFF. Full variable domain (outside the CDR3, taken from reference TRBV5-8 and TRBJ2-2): EAGVTQSPTHLIKTRGQQATLRCSPISGHTSVYWYQQALGLGLQFLLWYDEGEERNRGNFPPRFSGRQFPNYSSELNVNALELEDSALYLCASSLGVKTGELFFGEGSRLTVL.